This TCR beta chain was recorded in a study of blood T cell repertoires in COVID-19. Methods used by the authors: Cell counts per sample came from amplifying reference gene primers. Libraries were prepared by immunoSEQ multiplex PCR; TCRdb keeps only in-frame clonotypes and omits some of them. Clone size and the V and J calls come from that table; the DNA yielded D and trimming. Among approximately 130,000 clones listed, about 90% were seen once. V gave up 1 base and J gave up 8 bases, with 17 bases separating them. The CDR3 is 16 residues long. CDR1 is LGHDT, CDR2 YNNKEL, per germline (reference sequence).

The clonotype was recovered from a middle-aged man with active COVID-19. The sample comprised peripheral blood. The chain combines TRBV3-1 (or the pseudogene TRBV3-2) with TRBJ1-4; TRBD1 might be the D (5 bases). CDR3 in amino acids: CASSQVKAGRSEKLFF. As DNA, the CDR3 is TGTGCCAGCAGCCAAGTTAAAGCAGGGCGAAGCGAAAAACTGTTTTTT.